The present TCR beta chain was sequenced within a study of human T cells and chemical hapten exposure. Trimming stripped 5 bases from V and 0 bases from J, with 12 bases between. The CDR3 is 15 residues long. CDR1 is MDHEN and CDR2 is SYDVKM in the germline V gene. TCRdb analysed the RACE reads with MiXCR anew, one entry per CDR3 protein. The data contain some 400,000 distinct CDR3 sequences, more than 4.5% of them seen just once; the ten biggest clones take up 2% to 2.5%. The study's findings and limits: Expanded TCR sets contained significantly more large CDR3 similarity clusters than controls. Donors in the study had alopecia, meaning their immune response may differ from healthy people's.

Stated time point: patch test 1, 2 weeks after DPC sensitization. Treatment specified: therapeutic diphenylcyclopropenone sensitization with weekly scalp DPC. This clonotype came up many times. The antigen remains undetermined. The sample here was whole blood, taken in connection with sensitization to the hapten diphenylcyclopropenone (DPC). V usage is TRBV28 and J usage is TRBJ2-3, with TRBD1 as a possible D gene (6 bases). The TCR sequence derives from a woman between 45 and 65 years old with alopecia areata. Some clones in this sample may be carry-over from other donors' samples. CDR3 nucleotides: TGTGCCAGCAGTCGACAGGCTGTGAGCACAGATACGCAGTATTTT. Its protein is CASSRQAVSTDTQYF.